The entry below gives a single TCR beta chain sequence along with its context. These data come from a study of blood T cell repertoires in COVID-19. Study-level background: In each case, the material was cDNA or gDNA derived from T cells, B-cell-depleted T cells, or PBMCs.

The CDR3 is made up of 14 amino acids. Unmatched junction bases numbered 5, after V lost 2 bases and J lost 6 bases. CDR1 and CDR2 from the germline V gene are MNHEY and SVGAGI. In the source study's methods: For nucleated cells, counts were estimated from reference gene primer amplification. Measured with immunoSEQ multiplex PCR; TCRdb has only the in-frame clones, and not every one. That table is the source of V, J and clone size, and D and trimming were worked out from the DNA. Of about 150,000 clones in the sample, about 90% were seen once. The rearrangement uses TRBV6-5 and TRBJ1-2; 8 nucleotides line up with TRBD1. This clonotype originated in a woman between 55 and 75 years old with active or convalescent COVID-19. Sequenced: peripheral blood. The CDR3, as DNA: TGTGCCAGCAGTTACGACGACAGGGGCGATGGCTACACCTTC. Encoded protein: CASSYDDRGDGYTF.